This TCR beta chain was sequenced for a study of OX40 agonist ivuxolimab in advanced cancers. Study details: Partial response was recorded in three patients: one hepatocellular carcinoma and two cutaneous melanoma cases. Study results and limitations: Averaging showed that CD8+ T cells had more expanded clones than CD4+ did.

TCRdb's copy holds only in-frame clones and misses some; the assay was immunoSEQ multiplex PCR. The sample lists more than 80,000 clones; 94% were seen once. In the case of this clone: No antigen is known for it.

V lost 2 bases to trimming and J lost 5 bases, with 20 bases between them. CDR1 and CDR2 from the germline V gene are SGHAT and FQNNGV. The CDR3 totals 17 residues. This material consisted of CD4+ or CD8+ T cells sorted from blood, taken in a trial of the OX40 agonist ivuxolimab. This TCR derives from an adult with an advanced solid tumor such as melanoma, head and neck, liver or kidney cancer. The chain joins TRBV11-2 to TRBJ2-3; D gene uncertain. This CDR3 reads CASSLRFLTMTEDTQYF. CDR3 nucleotides: TGTGCCAGCAGCTTACGGTTCCTGACGATGACGGAAGATACGCAGTATTTT. Looking up the rest from reference TRBV11-2 and TRBJ2-3 gives the full variable domain: EAGVAQSPRYKIIEKRQSVAFWCNPISGHATLYWYQQILGQGPKLLIQFQNNGVVDDSQLPKDRFSAERLKGVDSTLKIQPAKLEDSAVYLCASSLRFLTMTEDTQYFGPGTRLTVL.